The present entry profiles one TCR beta chain with its context. Its specificity is unknown. The sample belongs to a study of identical twins. CDR1 MNHEY and CDR2 SVGEGT come from the germline V gene. The V gene lost 6 bases and the J gene lost 9 bases, with 15 bases spanning the gap. The CDR3 covers 13 residues. TCRdb re-called the 5' RACE reads through MiXCR, storing one row per CDR3 protein. This repertoire shows a few hundred thousand distinct CDR3 sequences, 13% to 15% found once; its top ten account for 0.44%. Study conclusions and caveats: When twins shared out-of-frame alpha sequences, those sequences had excess low generation probability.

Separately, the same data were catalogued under a study of yellow fever vaccine responses in identical twins.

The chain couples TRBV6-2 or TRBV6-3 to TRBJ2-1; D call uncertain. The specimen was CD4+ T cells sorted from blood. This clonotype was sampled from a woman aged 18-29 years in good health. DNA of the CDR3: TGTGCCAGCAGCTACGGTCTAGATTCTGAGCAGTTCTTC. It specifies CASSYGLDSEQFF.